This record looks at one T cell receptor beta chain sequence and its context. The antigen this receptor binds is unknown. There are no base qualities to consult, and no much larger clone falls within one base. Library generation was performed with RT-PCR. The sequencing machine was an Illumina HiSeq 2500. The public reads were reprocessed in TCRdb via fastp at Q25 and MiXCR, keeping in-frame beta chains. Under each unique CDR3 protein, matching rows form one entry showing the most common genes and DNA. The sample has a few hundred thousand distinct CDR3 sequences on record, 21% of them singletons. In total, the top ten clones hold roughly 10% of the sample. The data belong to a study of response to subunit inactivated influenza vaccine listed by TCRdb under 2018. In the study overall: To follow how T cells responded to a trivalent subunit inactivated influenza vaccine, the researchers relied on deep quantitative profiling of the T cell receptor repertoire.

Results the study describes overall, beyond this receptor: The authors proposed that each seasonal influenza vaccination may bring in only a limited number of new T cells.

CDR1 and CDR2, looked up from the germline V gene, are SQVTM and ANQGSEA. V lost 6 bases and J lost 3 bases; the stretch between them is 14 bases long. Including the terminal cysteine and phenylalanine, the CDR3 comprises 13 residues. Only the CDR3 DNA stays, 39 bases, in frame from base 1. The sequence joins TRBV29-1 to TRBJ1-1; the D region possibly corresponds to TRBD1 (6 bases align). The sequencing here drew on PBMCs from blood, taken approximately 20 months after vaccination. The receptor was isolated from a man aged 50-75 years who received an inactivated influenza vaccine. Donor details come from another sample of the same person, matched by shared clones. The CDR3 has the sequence CSVSRGLDTEAFF. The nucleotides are TGCAGCGTAAGCAGGGGTCTGGACACTGAAGCTTTCTTT. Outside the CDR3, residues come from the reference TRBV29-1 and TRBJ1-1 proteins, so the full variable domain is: SAVISQKPSRDICQRGTSLTIQCQVDSQVTMMFWYRQQPGQSLTLIATANQGSEATYESGFVIDKFPISRPNLTFSTLTVSNMSPEDSSIYLCSVSRGLDTEAFFGQGTRLTVV.